These 24 T cell receptor beta chains came from one sample sequenced in a study of patients and donors after allogeneic stem cell transplantation. MiXCR was run by TCRdb on the RT-PCR reads, yielding one entry per CDR3 protein. The top ten hold about two thirds of the sample, which has 37,000 or so distinct CDR3 sequences, about 30% seen once. Sequencing used blood, either unsorted or a sorted T cell fraction (not recorded which). These TCRs come from a human donor who was either an allogeneic HSCT recipient or a stem cell or donor lymphocyte infusion donor (not recorded which). It is not recorded whose cells these are; they may come from a transplant donor.

This clonotype turned up a few times. The chain has TRBV6-1 and TRBJ2-7, with D tentatively TRBD1 or TRBD2 (5 bases each). V was trimmed by 6 bases and J by 3 bases, leaving 9 bases between them. Germline values: CDR1 MNHNS, CDR2 SASEGT. The CDR3 loop spans 12 amino acids. The CDR3 region has the DNA TGTGCCAGCAGACGGGACCACTACGAGCAGTACTTC. Its protein product is CASRRDHYEQYF.

This clonotype has more than one count but fewer than ten. This chain connects TRBV6-6 to TRBJ1-5, with D uncertain. The V and J ends lost 2 bases and 11 bases respectively, with 16 bases between them. Germline-derived CDR1 and CDR2 are MNHNY and SVGAGI (reference sequence). The CDR3 is 14 residues long. CDR3 coding DNA: TGTGCCAGCAGTTACGTGAAGGGAAATTACGCCCAGCATTTT. Amino acid sequence: CASSYVKGNYAQHF.

This clonotype was detected a few times. The chain recombines TRBV20-1 with TRBJ2-7; D gene unclear. The CDR3 loop spans 13 amino acids. Germline V gene lookup returns CDR1 DFQATT and CDR2 SNEGSKA (reference sequence). Trimming took off 1 base at V and 2 bases at J, with 9 bases between the two ends. CDR3 nucleotides: TGCAGTGCTAGAGTGGACCCCGCCTACGAGCAGTACTTC. Amino acid sequence: CSARVDPAYEQYF.

Details on this clonotype: A much larger clone differs from this one at a single base, so this may be a read error. The chain joins TRBV4-3 to TRBJ1-1; D possibly corresponds to TRBD1 (5 bases). CDR1 and CDR2 from the germline V gene are LGHNA and YSLEER. This CDR3 region has 14 residues. CDR3 DNA: TGCGCCATCAGCCAAGCGGGACCAGATACTGAAGCTTTCTTT. Its protein product is CAISQAGPDTEAFF.

This clonotype came up a few times. J is TRBJ2-5 and V is TRBV19, with 7 bases aligning to TRBD2. In germline, CDR1 is LNHDA, CDR2 SQIVND (reference sequence). The CDR3 has 16 amino acids. Trimming cost V 3 bases and J 5 bases; bases outside gene matches: 12. Here the CDR3 DNA reads TGTGCCAGTAGTATCTTCCGGGAGGTCAGTAGGGAGACCCAGTACTTC. The encoded protein is CASSIFREVSRETQYF.

Many counts were recorded for this clonotype. This chain connects TRBV28 to TRBJ2-3, with 7 bases lining up with TRBD2. The length of the CDR3 is 15 residues. J lost 3 bases, V lost 10 bases, and 13 bases had no gene match. The germline gives CDR1 MDHEN, CDR2 SYDVKM. Written as DNA, the CDR3 is TGTGCCACCCGGGGGGAGGTCCTGGGGACAGATACGCAGTATTTT. It specifies CATRGEVLGTDTQYF.

There are a few counts of this clonotype. The chain employs TRBV7-9 and TRBJ2-5; D possibly corresponds to TRBD1 (5 bases). This CDR3 contains 15 residues. With 5 bases removed from V and 3 bases from J, the gap between germline ends came to 16 bases. Germline V lookup: CDR1 SEHNR, CDR2 FQNEAQ (reference sequence). The CDR3 coding sequence is TGTGCCAGCAGCCTGGCAGGGCCTTCCAAAGAGACCCAGTACTTC. This translates into CASSLAGPSKETQYF.

The chain is built from TRBV12-3 or TRBV12-4 and TRBJ2-1, with D unclear. The CDR3 sequence is 14 residues long. V lost 0 bases to trimming and J lost 0 bases, with 3 bases between them. CDR3 DNA: TGTGCCAGCAGTTTAGCTCTCTCCTACAATGAGCAGTTCTTC. Protein sequence: CASSLALSYNEQFF.

By share of the sample, this clonotype is medium-sized. This chain uses TRBV3-1 with TRBJ2-1; 7 nucleotides agree with TRBD2. With V trimmed by 2 bases and J by 4 bases, 2 bases remained unmatched. The CDR3 extends over 14 amino acids. Germline CDR1 LGHDT, CDR2 YNNKEL (reference sequence). CDR3 in DNA: TGTGCCAGCAGCCAACCTAGCGGATACAATGAGCAGTTCTTC. Protein: CASSQPSGYNEQFF.

This sequence joins TRBV20-1 and TRBJ2-1, with D tentatively TRBD1 (7 bases). The CDR3 runs 15 residues. V was clipped by 6 bases and J by 6 bases, with 21 bases between them. CDR1 and CDR2 (germline): DFQATT, SNEGSKA (reference sequence). The CDR3 here is CSAHSIQGRPNEQFF. In DNA form, the CDR3 reads TGCAGTGCCCACTCGATACAGGGGAGGCCCAATGAGCAGTTCTTC.

The rearrangement uses TRBV12-3 or TRBV12-4 and TRBJ2-1; D ambiguous. Trimming shortened V by 1 base and J by 10 bases, and 11 bases separated the two germline ends. The CDR3 is 13 amino acids. DNA for the CDR3: TGTGCCAGCAGTTTAGTCGAGCCCCACGAGCAGTTCTTC. Translation: CASSLVEPHEQFF.

The gene calls are TRBV3-1 and TRBJ2-1; D is uncertain. V dropped 3 bases and J dropped 4 bases, with 13 bases sitting between them. Germline V gives CDR1 LGHDT, CDR2 YNNKEL (reference sequence). The CDR3 runs 15 residues. The DNA for the CDR3 is TGTGCCAGCAGCCAGAGAGGCATAACTTACAATGAGCAGTTCTTC. As protein: CASSQRGITYNEQFF.

The gene calls are TRBV25-1 and TRBJ1-4; D possibly corresponds to TRBD1 (5 bases). The CDR3 runs 15 residues. Germline V lookup: CDR1 MGHDK, CDR2 SYGVNS. Trimming stripped 2 bases from V and 5 bases from J, with 12 bases between. The DNA for the CDR3 is TGTGCCAGCAGTGAAGGACACGCCGTCAATGAAAAACTGTTTTTT. As protein: CASSEGHAVNEKLFF.

The chain combines TRBV11-2 with TRBJ2-5, with D possibly TRBD2 on 6 matching bases. Trimming stripped 4 bases from V and 2 bases from J, with 17 bases between. The CDR3 runs 16 residues. Germline CDR1 and CDR2: SGHAT and FQNNGV. CDR3 sequence (DNA): TGTGCCAGCAGCTCTCTGGAGGCTAGCGTGCAAGAGACCCAGTACTTC. Protein product: CASSSLEASVQETQYF.

This clonotype was detected a few times. J is TRBJ1-3 and V is TRBV29-1, with D possibly TRBD1 on 6 matching bases. V was cut by 6 bases and J by 1 base, with 13 bases left in between. Germline V gene data show CDR1 as SQVTM and CDR2 as ANQGSEA. The CDR3 is 14 residues long. Here the CDR3 DNA reads TGCAGCGTCCCAGGACAGTTTTCTGGAAACACCATATATTTT. Its protein product is CSVPGQFSGNTIYF.

In this sample, this clonotype turned up a few times. V and J are TRBV5-1 and TRBJ1-2, with D perhaps matching TRBD1 (6 bases). The V and J ends lost 4 bases and 4 bases respectively, with 20 bases between them. CDR3 length equals 16 residues. Germline CDR1 and CDR2: SGHRS and YFSETQ. For the CDR3, the DNA is TGCGCCAGCAGCCTGGGGCCCGCAGGGGTGGGCTATGGCTACACCTTC. Translating it yields CASSLGPAGVGYGYTF.

The chain couples TRBV7-8 to TRBJ2-5; tentative D call: TRBD2 (5 bases). The germline V gene encodes CDR1 SGHVS and CDR2 FQNEAQ. V dropped 0 bases and J dropped 2 bases, with 13 bases sitting between them. The CDR3 covers 16 residues. For the CDR3, the DNA is TGTGCCAGCAGCTTAGCGATCCTAGCAGCTCAAGAGACCCAGTACTTC. Its protein is CASSLAILAAQETQYF.

The chain employs TRBV7-9 and TRBJ2-3; D is uncertain. V lost 7 bases and J 2 bases, leaving 7 bases between the germline ends. Per the germline V gene, CDR1 is SEHNR and CDR2 is FQNEAQ (reference sequence). The CDR3 extends over 12 amino acids. CDR3 bases: TGTGCCAGCACCGGTATCACAGATACGCAGTATTTT. Its protein product is CASTGITDTQYF. Full variable domain (missing parts from reference TRBV7-9 and TRBJ2-3): DTGVSQNPRHKITKRGQNVTFRCDPISEHNRLYWYRQTLGQGPEFLTYFQNEAQLEKSRLLSDRFSAERPKGSFSTLEIQRTEQGDSAMYLCASTGITDTQYFGPGTRLTVL.

The rearrangement joins TRBV24-1 to TRBJ2-2, with D maybe TRBD2 (6 bases). Trimming cost V 9 bases and J 6 bases, with 19 bases left between them. The germline gives CDR1 KGHDR, CDR2 SFDVKD. The CDR3 runs to 15 residues. The CDR3: CATRGDSSYPGELFF. The CDR3 DNA reads TGTGCCACCCGTGGGGACTCGTCATACCCCGGGGAGCTGTTTTTT.

The genes are TRBV20-1 and TRBJ2-3, with 7 nucleotides matching TRBD2. The CDR3 has 13 residues. Germline assignment: CDR1 DFQATT and CDR2 SNEGSKA (reference sequence). After removal of 5 bases from V and 7 bases from J, the junction contained 9 bases not matched to a gene. This CDR3 reads CSAFPGGANTQYF. CDR3 nucleotide sequence: TGCAGTGCTTTCCCGGGAGGAGCAAATACGCAGTATTTT.

This chain links TRBV11-1 with TRBJ1-5; no clear D gene. The CDR3 totals 13 residues. V was trimmed by 4 bases and J by 7 bases, leaving 11 bases between them. The germline CDR1 and CDR2 sequences are SGHAT and FQDESV (reference sequence). For the CDR3, the DNA is TGTGCCAGCAGCTGGGCGGCGGGGCAGCCCCAGCATTTT. It is translated as CASSWAAGQPQHF.

V gene TRBV10-3 combines with J gene TRBJ1-5; unclear D gene. Germline lookup yields CDR1 ENHRY and CDR2 SYGVKD. The CDR3 has 14 amino acids. V was clipped by 6 bases and J by 2 bases, with 11 bases between them. This CDR3 is CAIRGAGGNQPQHF. In nucleotides, the CDR3 is TGTGCCATCAGGGGAGCGGGCGGCAATCAGCCCCAGCATTTT.

This clonotype has a handful of counts. V is TRBV20-1 and J is TRBJ1-2; D is uncertain. The V and J ends lost 1 base and 4 bases respectively, with 10 bases between them. CDR3 length: 13 amino acids. Germline V gene sequence: CDR1 DFQATT, CDR2 SNEGSKA (reference sequence). This CDR3 reads CSARVGSTYGYTF. For the CDR3, the DNA is TGCAGTGCTAGAGTGGGCAGTACCTATGGCTACACCTTC.

This clonotype came up a few times. The rearrangement joins TRBV27 to TRBJ2-7; 12 nucleotides line up with TRBD2. Germline-derived CDR1 and CDR2 are MNHEY and SMNVEV (reference sequence). V shed 2 bases and J 3 bases; nucleotides not matched to a gene: 8. The CDR3 is made up of 17 amino acids. This CDR3 reads CASSLKASGRVFYEQYF. In nucleotides, the CDR3 is TGTGCCAGCAGTTTAAAGGCTAGCGGGAGGGTTTTCTACGAGCAGTACTTC.